Listed here are 4 T cell receptor beta chains from one sample, sequenced in a study of chemoradiotherapy in HPV16-positive cancers. Generated by immunoSEQ multiplex PCR, the TCRdb table keeps only in-frame clones and is missing some. This sample has 6,000 to 7,500 clones; 70% to 75% occur once, and the top ten carry approximately 5.1%. Source: tumor tissue, taken from a patient who underwent chemoradiotherapy. These receptors came from a human donor with HPV-associated anogenital cancer.

In its sample, this clone was seen once. The chain has TRBV28 and TRBJ1-1, with TRBD1 matching 10 bases. The V and J ends lost 6 bases and 3 bases, in that order; junction bases with no gene match: 4. Germline CDR1 is MDHEN and CDR2 is SYDVKM. CDR3 size: 14 residues. CDR3 sequence: CASRLGTGDTEAFF. The DNA for the CDR3 is TGTGCCAGCAGGCTCGGGACAGGGGACACTGAAGCTTTCTTT.

The chain is built from TRBV6-1 and TRBJ1-2, with 10 bases that match TRBD1. V lost 7 bases and J lost 4; bases outside the gene matches: 6. CDR3 size: 14 residues. Germline CDR1 and CDR2: MNHNS and SASEGT. This CDR3 reads CASKDRGLSYGYTF. The CDR3 region has the DNA TGTGCCAGCAAGGACAGGGGGTTGAGCTATGGCTACACCTTC.

This rearrangement joins TRBV5-4 to TRBJ2-1; 8 bases map to TRBD2. CDR3 length equals 15 residues. V shed 5 bases and J 0 bases; nucleotides not matched to a gene: 4. Germline CDR1 reads SGHNT; CDR2 reads YYREEE (reference sequence). The CDR3 here is CASRPGGSSYNEQFF. The CDR3 DNA reads as TGTGCCAGCAGGCCGGGGGGGAGCTCCTACAATGAGCAGTTCTTC.

V is TRBV6-1 and J is TRBJ2-1; 10 bases line up with TRBD2. This CDR3 contains 14 residues. V dropped 7 bases and J dropped 7; count of bases not matched to a gene: 7. In germline, CDR1 is MNHNS, CDR2 SASEGT. The chain's CDR3 is CASTSSGSLNEQFF. In DNA form, the CDR3 reads TGTGCCAGCACCTCTAGCGGGAGCCTTAATGAGCAGTTCTTC.